This is a list of T cell receptor beta chains from one sample in a study of CD8+CD57+ T cells in acquired aplastic anemia. TCRdb ran MiXCR on the reads and lists one entry per CDR3 protein. The top ten hold approximately 44% of the sample, which has around 180,000 distinct CDR3 sequences, around 65% seen once. Sequenced: sorted CD4+, CD8+, or CD8+CD57+ T cells (not recorded which) from PBMCs. Receptor source: a human donor with severe aplastic anemia or a healthy control (not recorded which). CDR3s include the opening cysteine and the closing phenylalanine or tryptophan. The D gene is left open where the match is weak. Size values are once, few and many counts, or a class for expanded clones, and some rows have none.

clone size	V gene	D gene	J gene	CDR3 protein	CDR3 DNA
.	TRBV20-1	.	TRBJ2-3	CSARVGGGTDTQYF	TGCAGTGCTAGAGTCGGAGGCGGCACAGATACGCAGTATTTT
.	TRBV7-3	TRBD2	TRBJ2-7	CASSIISGGAAYEQYF	TGTGCCAGCAGCATCATAAGCGGGGGGGCCGCGTACGAGCAGTACTTC
few	TRBV2	.	TRBJ2-5	CASSDSRAPQETQYF	TGTGCCAGCAGTGATTCCAGGGCCCCCCAAGAGACCCAGTACTTC
.	TRBV7-9	.	TRBJ2-7	CASSAASFYEQHF	TGTGCCAGCAGTGCCGCCAGCTTCTACGAGCAGCACTTC
.	TRBV7-3	.	TRBJ2-1	CASSPWGGPVNEQFF	TGTGCCAGCAGCCCCTGGGGGGGGCCTGTCAATGAGCAGTTCTTC
.	TRBV5-1	.	TRBJ1-2	CASSLGQKDYGYTF	TGCGCCAGCAGCTTGGGACAGAAGGACTATGGCTACACCTTC
.	TRBV19	.	TRBJ1-1	CASADSNTEAFF	TGTGCCAGCGCGGACAGTAACACTGAAGCTTTCTTT
once	TRBV19	TRBD2	TRBJ2-1	CASGQTSGTSYNEQFF	TGTGCCAGTGGACAGACTAGCGGGACTTCCTACAATGAGCAGTTCTTC
.	TRBV6-5	TRBD2	TRBJ2-1	CASSYPGGSEQFF	TGTGCCAGCAGTTACCCCGGGGGGAGTGAGCAGTTCTTC
.	TRBV25-1	.	TRBJ1-1	CASSEFGGYTEAFF	TGTGCCAGCAGTGAATTTGGGGGTTACACTGAAGCTTTCTTT
.	TRBV12-3/TRBV12-4	TRBD1	TRBJ1-1	CASSHSGAGGSEAFF	TGTGCCAGCAGTCATTCCGGGGCAGGGGGTTCTGAAGCTTTCTTT
.	TRBV7-6	.	TRBJ2-3	CASSLTRRTDTQYF	TGTGCCAGCAGCTTAACCCGACGCACAGATACGCAGTATTTT
.	TRBV7-9	.	TRBJ1-1	CASSTGGGGVNTEAFF	TGTGCCAGCAGCACTGGGGGGGGGGGCGTGAACACTGAAGCTTTCTTT
few	TRBV4-2	.	TRBJ1-2	CASSSSDSGGIGYGYTF	TGTGCCAGCAGTTCGTCAGATTCGGGGGGAATAGGGTATGGCTACACCTTC
few	TRBV20-1	.	TRBJ2-7	CSARGDTSYEQYF	TGCAGTGCTAGAGGAGACACCTCCTACGAGCAGTACTTC
.	TRBV9	TRBD1	TRBJ2-1	CASSNNPGTGGNEQFF	TGTGCCAGCAGCAACAATCCCGGGACAGGGGGTAATGAGCAGTTCTTC
many	TRBV6-5	TRBD2	TRBJ2-1	CASSYTLAGVRNEQFF	TGTGCCAGCAGTTACACTTTAGCGGGGGTCCGCAATGAGCAGTTCTTC
few	TRBV6-2/TRBV6-3	.	TRBJ2-3	CASSPTTDTQYF	TGTGCCAGCAGTCCGACCACAGATACGCAGTATTTT
.	TRBV20-1	.	TRBJ2-7	CSGTLAVEQYF	TGCAGTGGGACGTTAGCGGTCGAGCAGTACTTC
many	TRBV9	.	TRBJ2-1	CASSGTANRDSYNEQFF	TGTGCCAGCAGCGGCACAGCAAACAGAGACTCCTACAATGAGCAGTTCTTC
few	TRBV24-1	.	TRBJ2-5	CATSDLGETQYF	TGTGCCACCAGTGATTTAGGGGAGACCCAGTACTTC
.	TRBV20-1	.	TRBJ2-2	CSASRGFGELFF	TGCAGTGCTAGTCGGGGGTTCGGGGAGCTGTTTTTT
.	TRBV7-6	.	TRBJ1-1	CASSFGGANTEAFF	TGTGCCAGCAGCTTCGGAGGCGCGAACACTGAAGCTTTCTTT
.	TRBV7-9	TRBD1	TRBJ2-7	CASSLEWAGGYEQYF	TGTGCCAGCAGCTTGGAGTGGGCAGGGGGATACGAGCAGTACTTC
.	TRBV11-2	.	TRBJ1-6	CASSPSQSKSSYNSPLHF	TGTGCCAGCAGCCCTAGTCAGTCGAAGAGCTCCTATAATTCACCCCTCCACTTT
.	TRBV6-2/TRBV6-3	.	TRBJ1-2	CASSYPPAYGYTF	TGTGCCAGCAGTTACCCCCCGGCCTATGGCTACACCTTC
many	TRBV19	.	TRBJ2-1	CASSTTGIGLGEFF	TGTGCCAGTAGTACTACGGGGATAGGGCTAGGGGAGTTCTTC
once	TRBV2	.	TRBJ1-1	CASSVAGDGTEAFF	TGTGCCAGCAGTGTGGCCGGGGACGGCACTGAAGCTTTCTTT
many	TRBV9	TRBD1	TRBJ1-2	CASSVGDSSGYGYTF	TGTGCCAGCAGCGTCGGGGACAGTTCGGGGTATGGCTACACCTTC
.	TRBV29-1	.	TRBJ2-2	CSVGGRSANTGELFF	TGCAGCGTTGGTGGGAGGAGCGCGAACACCGGGGAGCTGTTTTTT
.	TRBV10-1	.	TRBJ1-5	CASSAGVSNQPQHF	TGCGCCAGCAGTGCAGGGGTAAGCAATCAGCCCCAGCATTTT
many	TRBV7-7	.	TRBJ2-1	CASSLVGGSYNEQFF	TGTGCCAGTAGCCTCGTGGGAGGCTCGTACAATGAGCAGTTCTTC
.	TRBV19	.	TRBJ2-5	CASADRSTAQETQYF	TGTGCCAGTGCCGATCGCTCGACAGCCCAAGAGACCCAGTACTTC
many	TRBV7-9	.	TRBJ1-1	CASSSGPGDTEAFF	TGTGCCAGCAGTTCGGGCCCGGGGGACACTGAAGCTTTCTTT
.	TRBV10-3	TRBD1	TRBJ2-1	CAIPGTGGNEQFF	TGTGCCATCCCCGGGACAGGGGGCAATGAGCAGTTCTTC
.	TRBV24-1	.	TRBJ2-5	CATSDNSGARGETQYF	TGTGCCACCAGTGATAATTCTGGTGCCCGTGGGGAGACCCAGTACTTC
many	TRBV5-5	.	TRBJ2-7	CASRLQGRPYEQYF	TGTGCCAGCCGGCTACAGGGACGCCCCTACGAGCAGTACTTC